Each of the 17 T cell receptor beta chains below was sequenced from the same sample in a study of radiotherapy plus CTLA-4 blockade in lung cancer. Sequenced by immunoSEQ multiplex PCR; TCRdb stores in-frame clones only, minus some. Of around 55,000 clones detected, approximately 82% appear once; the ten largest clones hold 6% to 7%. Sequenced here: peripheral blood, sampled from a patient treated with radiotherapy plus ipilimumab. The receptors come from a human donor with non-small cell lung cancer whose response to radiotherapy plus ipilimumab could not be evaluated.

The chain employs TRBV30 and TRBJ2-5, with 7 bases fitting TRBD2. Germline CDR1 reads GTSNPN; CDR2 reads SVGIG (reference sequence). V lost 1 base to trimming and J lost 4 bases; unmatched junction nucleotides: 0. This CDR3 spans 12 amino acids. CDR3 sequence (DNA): TGTGCCTGGAGTGGGGGGGGAGAGACCCAGTACTTC. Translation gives CAWSGGGETQYF.

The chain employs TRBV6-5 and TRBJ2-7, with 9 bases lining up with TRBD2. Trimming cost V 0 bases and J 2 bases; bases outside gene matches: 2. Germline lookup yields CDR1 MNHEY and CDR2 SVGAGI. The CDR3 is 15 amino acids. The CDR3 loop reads CASSYSIAGAYEQYF. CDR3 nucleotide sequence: TGTGCCAGCAGTTACTCTATAGCGGGGGCCTACGAGCAGTACTTC.

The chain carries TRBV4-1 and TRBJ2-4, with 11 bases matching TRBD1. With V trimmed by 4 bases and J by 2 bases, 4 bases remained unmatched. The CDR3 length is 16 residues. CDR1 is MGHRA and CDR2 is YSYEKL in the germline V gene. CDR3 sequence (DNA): TGCGCCAGCAGCCCGGGACAGGGGGGTCCCAAAAACATTCAGTACTTC. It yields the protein CASSPGQGGPKNIQYF.

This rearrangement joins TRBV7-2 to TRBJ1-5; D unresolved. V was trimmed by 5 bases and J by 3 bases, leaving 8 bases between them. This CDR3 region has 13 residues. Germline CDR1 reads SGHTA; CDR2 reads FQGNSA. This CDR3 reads CASSPNTNQPQHF. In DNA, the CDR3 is TGTGCCAGCAGCCCGAACACCAATCAGCCCCAGCATTTT.

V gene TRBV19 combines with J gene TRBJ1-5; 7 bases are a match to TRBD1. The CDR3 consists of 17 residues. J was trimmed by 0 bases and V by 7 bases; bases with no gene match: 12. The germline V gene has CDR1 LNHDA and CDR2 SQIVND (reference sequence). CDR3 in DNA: TGTGCCAGTACTAAATATCTGGACAGGCTTAGCAATCAGCCCCAGCATTTT. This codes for CASTKYLDRLSNQPQHF.

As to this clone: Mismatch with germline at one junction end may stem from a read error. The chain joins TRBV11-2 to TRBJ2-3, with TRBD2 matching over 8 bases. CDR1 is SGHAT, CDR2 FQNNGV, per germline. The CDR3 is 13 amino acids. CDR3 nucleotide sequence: TGTGCCAGCAGCTTAGGCCCAGCGGGAGCGACGAATTTT. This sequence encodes CASSLGPAGATNF.

The CDR3 DNA sequence: TGTGCCAGCAAGTTGGGCAGAGGGGGCAATGAGCAGTTCTTC. Translating gives CASKLGRGGNEQFF. The rearrangement joins TRBV6-5 to TRBJ2-1, with a tentative D call TRBD1 (6 bases). This CDR3 spans 14 amino acids. Trimming removed 7 bases at V and 6 bases at J, with 16 bases between. CDR1 is MNHEY and CDR2 is SVGAGI in the germline V gene.

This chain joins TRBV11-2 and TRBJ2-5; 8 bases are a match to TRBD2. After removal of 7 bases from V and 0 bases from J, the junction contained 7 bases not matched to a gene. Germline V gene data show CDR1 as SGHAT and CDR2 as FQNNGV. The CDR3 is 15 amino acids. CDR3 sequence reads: CASTLAGWYQETQYF. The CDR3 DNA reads TGTGCCAGCACCCTAGCGGGCTGGTACCAAGAGACCCAGTACTTC. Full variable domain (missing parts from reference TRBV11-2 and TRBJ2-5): EAGVAQSPRYKIIEKRQSVAFWCNPISGHATLYWYQQILGQGPKLLIQFQNNGVVDDSQLPKDRFSAERLKGVDSTLKIQPAKLEDSAVYLCASTLAGWYQETQYFGPGTRLLVL.

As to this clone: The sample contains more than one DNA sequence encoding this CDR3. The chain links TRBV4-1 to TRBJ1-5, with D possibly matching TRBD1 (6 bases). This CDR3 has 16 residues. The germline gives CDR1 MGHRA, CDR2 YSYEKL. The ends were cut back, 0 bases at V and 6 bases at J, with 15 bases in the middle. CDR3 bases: TGCGCCAGCAGCCAAGAGGACAGAGGACTCGGTCAGCCCCAGCATTTT. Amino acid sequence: CASSQEDRGLGQPQHF.

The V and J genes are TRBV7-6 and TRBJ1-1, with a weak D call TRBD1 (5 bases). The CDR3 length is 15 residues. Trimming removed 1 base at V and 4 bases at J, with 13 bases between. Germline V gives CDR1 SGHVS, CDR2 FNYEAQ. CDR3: CASSLGGSPPTEAFF. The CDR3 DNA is TGTGCCAGCAGCTTAGGGGGCTCCCCCCCCACTGAAGCTTTCTTT.

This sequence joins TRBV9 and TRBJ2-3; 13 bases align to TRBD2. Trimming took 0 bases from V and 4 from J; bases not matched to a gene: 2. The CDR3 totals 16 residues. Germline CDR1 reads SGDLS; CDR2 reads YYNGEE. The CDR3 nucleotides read TGTGCCAGCAGCGTAGGACTAGCGGGGGGTGCAGATACGCAGTATTTT. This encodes CASSVGLAGGADTQYF. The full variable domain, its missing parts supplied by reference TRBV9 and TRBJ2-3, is DSGVTQTPKHLITATGQRVTLRCSPRSGDLSVYWYQQSLDQGLQFLIQYYNGEERAKGNILERFSAQQFPDLHSELNLSSLELGDSALYFCASSVGLAGGADTQYFGPGTRLTVL.

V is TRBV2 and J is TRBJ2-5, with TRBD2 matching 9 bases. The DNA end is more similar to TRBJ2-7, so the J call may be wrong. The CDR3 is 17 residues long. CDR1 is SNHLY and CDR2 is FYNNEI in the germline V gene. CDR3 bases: TGTGCCAGCCGAGGACTAGCGAGAGGTTTGTATTCCTACGAGCAGTACTTC. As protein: CASRGLARGLYSYEQYF.

In DNA form, the CDR3 reads TGCGCCAGCAGCTTGGTCGGGATCTCGATCCCAGATACGCAGTATTTT. It codes for CASSLVGISIPDTQYF. The rearrangement links TRBV5-1 to TRBJ2-3, with D tentatively TRBD2 (5 bases). Germline-derived CDR1 and CDR2 are SGHRS and YFSETQ. V gave up 0 bases and J gave up 4 bases, with 15 bases separating them. The CDR3 totals 16 residues.

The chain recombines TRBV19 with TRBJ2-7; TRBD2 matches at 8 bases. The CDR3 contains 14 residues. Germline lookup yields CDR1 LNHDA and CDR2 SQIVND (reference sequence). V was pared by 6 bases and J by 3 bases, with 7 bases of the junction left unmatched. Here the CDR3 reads CASRPGRGGYEQYF. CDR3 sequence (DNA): TGTGCCAGTAGGCCGGGACGGGGGGGCTACGAGCAGTACTTC.

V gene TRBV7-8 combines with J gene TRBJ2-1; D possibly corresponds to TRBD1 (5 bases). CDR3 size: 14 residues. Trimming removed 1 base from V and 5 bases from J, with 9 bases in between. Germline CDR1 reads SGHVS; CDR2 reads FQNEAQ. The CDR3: CASSLEETDNEQFF. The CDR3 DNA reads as TGTGCCAGCAGCTTAGAGGAGACAGACAATGAGCAGTTCTTC.

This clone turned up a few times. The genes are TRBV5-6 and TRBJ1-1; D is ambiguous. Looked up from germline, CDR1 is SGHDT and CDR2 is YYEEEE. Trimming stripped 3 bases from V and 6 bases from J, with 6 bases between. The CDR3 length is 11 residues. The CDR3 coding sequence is TGTGCCAGCAGCTATACAGCTGAAGCTTTCTTT. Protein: CASSYTAEAFF.

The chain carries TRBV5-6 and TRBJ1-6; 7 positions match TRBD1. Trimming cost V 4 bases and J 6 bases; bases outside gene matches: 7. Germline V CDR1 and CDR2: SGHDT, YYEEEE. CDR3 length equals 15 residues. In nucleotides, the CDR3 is TGTGCCAGCAGCCTTTTGGGGACAGTTAATTCACCCCTCCACTTT. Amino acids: CASSLLGTVNSPLHF.